This T cell receptor beta chain was found in a study of blood T cell repertoires in COVID-19. Study details: Italy, Spain and the United States were the sources of the convalescent and acute COVID-19 samples.

CDR3 length: 14 amino acids. Trimming removed 5 bases from V and 2 bases from J, with 10 bases in between. Germline CDR1 and CDR2: MNHEY and SMNVEV (reference sequence). Participant-given clinical history determined each cohort assignment. Exposed participants came across a COVID-19 case within 2 weeks before study entry. As processed by the authors: Amplified reference gene primers provided the basis for estimating nucleated cell counts. Sequenced by immunoSEQ multiplex PCR; TCRdb stores in-frame clones only, minus some. V, J and clone size were drawn from that table, and D and trimming were deduced from the DNA. Of 350,000 to 450,000 clones listed, 70% to 90% are singletons.

The receptor's source is a woman aged 18-35 years who had been exposed to COVID-19. V and J are TRBV27 and TRBJ2-1; D may be TRBD1 (5 bases). The sample comprised PBMCs or T cells enriched from blood (not recorded which). The CDR3 is CASSRGSTYNEQFF. CDR3 sequence (DNA): TGTGCCAGCAGTAGGGGCTCTACCTACAATGAGCAGTTCTTC.